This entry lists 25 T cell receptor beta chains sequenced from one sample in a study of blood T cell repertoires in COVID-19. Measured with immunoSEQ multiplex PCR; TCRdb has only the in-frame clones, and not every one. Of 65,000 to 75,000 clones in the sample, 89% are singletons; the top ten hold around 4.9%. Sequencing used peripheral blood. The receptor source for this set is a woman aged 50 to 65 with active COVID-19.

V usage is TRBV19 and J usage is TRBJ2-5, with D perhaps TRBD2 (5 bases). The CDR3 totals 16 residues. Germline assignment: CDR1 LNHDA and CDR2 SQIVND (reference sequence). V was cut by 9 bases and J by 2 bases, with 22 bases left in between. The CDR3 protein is CASSPGTATFQETQYF. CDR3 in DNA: TGTGCCAGCTCCCCGGGAACAGCAACATTTCAAGAGACCCAGTACTTC.

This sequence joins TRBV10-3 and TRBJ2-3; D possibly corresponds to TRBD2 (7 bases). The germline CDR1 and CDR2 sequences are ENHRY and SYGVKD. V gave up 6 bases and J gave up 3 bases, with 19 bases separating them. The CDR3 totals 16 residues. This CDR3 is CAISGGRRELTDTQYF. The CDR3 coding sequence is TGTGCCATCAGCGGGGGGCGGCGGGAGCTAACAGATACGCAGTATTTT.

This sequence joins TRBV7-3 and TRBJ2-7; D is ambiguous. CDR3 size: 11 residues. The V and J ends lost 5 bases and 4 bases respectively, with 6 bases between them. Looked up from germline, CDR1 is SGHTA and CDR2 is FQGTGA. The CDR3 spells CASSLVYEQYF. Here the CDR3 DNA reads TGTGCCAGCAGCCTAGTTTACGAGCAGTACTTC.

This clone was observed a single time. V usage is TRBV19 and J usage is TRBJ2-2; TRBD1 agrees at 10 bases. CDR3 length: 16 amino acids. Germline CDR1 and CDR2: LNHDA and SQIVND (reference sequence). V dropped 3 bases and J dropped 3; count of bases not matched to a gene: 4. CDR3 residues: CASSMGTGAYTGELFF. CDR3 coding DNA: TGTGCCAGTAGTATGGGGACAGGGGCTTACACCGGGGAGCTGTTTTTT.

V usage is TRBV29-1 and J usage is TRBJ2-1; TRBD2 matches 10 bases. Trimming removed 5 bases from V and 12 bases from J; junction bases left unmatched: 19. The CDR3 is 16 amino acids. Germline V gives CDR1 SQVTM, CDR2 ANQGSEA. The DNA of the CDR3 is TGCAGCGTTCCTTTTCGACACACTAGCGGGAACCCGGGGCAGTTCTTC. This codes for CSVPFRHTSGNPGQFF.

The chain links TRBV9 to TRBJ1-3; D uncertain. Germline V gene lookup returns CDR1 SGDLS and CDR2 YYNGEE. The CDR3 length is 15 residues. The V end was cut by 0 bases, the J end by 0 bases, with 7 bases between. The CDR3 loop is CASSVAPSSGNTIYF. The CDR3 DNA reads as TGTGCCAGCAGCGTAGCACCCAGCTCTGGAAACACCATATATTTT.

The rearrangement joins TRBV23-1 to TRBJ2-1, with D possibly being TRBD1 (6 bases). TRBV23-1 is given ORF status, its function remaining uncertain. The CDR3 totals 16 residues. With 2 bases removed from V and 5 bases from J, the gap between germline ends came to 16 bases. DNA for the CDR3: TGCGCCAGCAGTCAACATCCCCAGGGGATCGACAATGAGCAGTTCTTC. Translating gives CASSQHPQGIDNEQFF.

CDR3 nucleotide sequence: TGTGCCAGCAGTCCCAGACTAGCGGGAGGACAAGAGACCCAGTACTTC. It encodes CASSPRLAGGQETQYF. The gene calls are TRBV27 and TRBJ2-5; 13 positions agree with TRBD2. J lost 2 bases, V lost 5 bases, and 5 bases had no gene match. The CDR3 covers 16 residues. Germline CDR1 reads MNHEY; CDR2 reads SMNVEV (reference sequence).

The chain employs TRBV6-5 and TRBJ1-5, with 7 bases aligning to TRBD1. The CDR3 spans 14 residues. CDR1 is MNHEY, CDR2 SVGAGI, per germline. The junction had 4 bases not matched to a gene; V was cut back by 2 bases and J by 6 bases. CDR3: CASSYDRAVQPQHF. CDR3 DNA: TGTGCCAGCAGTTACGACAGGGCGGTTCAGCCCCAGCATTTT.

CDR3 in amino acids: CASSYERVAMNEQFF. The CDR3 DNA sequence: TGTGCCAGCAGTTACGAGCGGGTCGCCATGAATGAGCAGTTCTTC. The chain is built from TRBV6-2 or TRBV6-3 and TRBJ2-1; D is possibly TRBD2 (6 bases). There are 15 residues in the CDR3. The ends were cut back, 2 bases at V and 7 bases at J, with 15 bases in the middle. Germline V lookup: CDR1 MNHEY, CDR2 SVGEGT.

CDR3 residues: CASSFPGTGSAGELFF. The CDR3 coding sequence is TGTGCCAGTAGTTTCCCCGGGACAGGCTCGGCCGGGGAGCTGTTTTTT. The chain employs TRBV19 and TRBJ2-2; 8 nucleotides match TRBD1. The CDR3 extends over 16 amino acids. J gave up 6 bases and V 5 bases, and 11 bases lay outside the gene matches. CDR1 is LNHDA and CDR2 is SQIVND in the germline V gene (reference sequence). The whole variable domain, remainder taken from reference TRBV19 and TRBJ2-2, is DGGITQSPKYLFRKEGQNVTLSCEQNLNHDAMYWYRQDPGQGLRLIYYSQIVNDFQKGDIAEGYSVSREKKESFPLTVTSAQKNPTAFYLCASSFPGTGSAGELFFGEGSRLTVL.

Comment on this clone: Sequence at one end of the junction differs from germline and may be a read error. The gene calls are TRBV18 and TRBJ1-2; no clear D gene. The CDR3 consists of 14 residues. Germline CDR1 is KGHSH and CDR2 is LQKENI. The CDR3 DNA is TGTGCCACCTCAACCGGCGCAGGTTCCTATGGCTACACCTTC. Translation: CATSTGAGSYGYTF.

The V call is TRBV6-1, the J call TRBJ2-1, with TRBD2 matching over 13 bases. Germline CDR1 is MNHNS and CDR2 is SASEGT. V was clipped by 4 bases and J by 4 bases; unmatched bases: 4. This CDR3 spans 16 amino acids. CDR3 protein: CASSGLAGGLYNEQFF. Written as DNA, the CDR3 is TGTGCCAGCAGTGGACTAGCGGGGGGTCTGTACAATGAGCAGTTCTTC.

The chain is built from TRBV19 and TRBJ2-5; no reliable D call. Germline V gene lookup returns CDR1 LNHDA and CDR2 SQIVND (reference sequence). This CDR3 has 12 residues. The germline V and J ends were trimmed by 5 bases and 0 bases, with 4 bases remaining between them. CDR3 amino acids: CASSSYQETQYF. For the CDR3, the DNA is TGTGCCAGTAGTTCGTACCAAGAGACCCAGTACTTC.

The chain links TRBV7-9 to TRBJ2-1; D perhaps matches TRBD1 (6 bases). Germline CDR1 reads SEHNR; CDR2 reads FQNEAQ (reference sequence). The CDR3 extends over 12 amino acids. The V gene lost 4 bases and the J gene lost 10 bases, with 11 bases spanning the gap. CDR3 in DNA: TGTGCCAGCAGCTGGGGGCCCTCGGAGCAGTTCTTC. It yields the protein CASSWGPSEQFF.

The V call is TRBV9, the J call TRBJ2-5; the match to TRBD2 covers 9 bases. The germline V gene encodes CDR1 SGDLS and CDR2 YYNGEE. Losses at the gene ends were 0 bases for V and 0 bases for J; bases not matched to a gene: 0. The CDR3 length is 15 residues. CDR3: CASSVGTSDQETQYF. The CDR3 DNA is TGTGCCAGCAGCGTAGGGACTAGCGACCAAGAGACCCAGTACTTC.

As DNA, the CDR3 is TGTGCCAGCAGTTTCTTTAGCGGAACTAACACCGGGGAGCTGTTTTTT. This gives the protein CASSFFSGTNTGELFF. The rearrangement joins TRBV28 to TRBJ2-2, with D perhaps matching TRBD2 (6 bases). The V end lost 3 bases, the J end lost 2 bases, and 13 bases lay between the germline ends. The CDR3 loop spans 16 amino acids. CDR1 and CDR2 from the germline V gene are MDHEN and SYDVKM.

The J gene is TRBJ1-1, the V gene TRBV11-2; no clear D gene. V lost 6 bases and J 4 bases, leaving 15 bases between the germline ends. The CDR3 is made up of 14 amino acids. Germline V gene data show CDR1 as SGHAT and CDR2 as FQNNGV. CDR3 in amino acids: CASSHTDRGTEAFF. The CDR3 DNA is TGTGCCAGCAGTCACACTGACCGGGGCACTGAAGCTTTCTTT.

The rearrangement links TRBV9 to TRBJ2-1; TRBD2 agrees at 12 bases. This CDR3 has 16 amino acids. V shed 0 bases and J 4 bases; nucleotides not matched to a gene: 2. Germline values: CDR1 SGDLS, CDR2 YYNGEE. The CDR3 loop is CASSVVLAGGYNEQFF. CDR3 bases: TGTGCCAGCAGCGTAGTTCTAGCGGGAGGGTACAATGAGCAGTTCTTC.

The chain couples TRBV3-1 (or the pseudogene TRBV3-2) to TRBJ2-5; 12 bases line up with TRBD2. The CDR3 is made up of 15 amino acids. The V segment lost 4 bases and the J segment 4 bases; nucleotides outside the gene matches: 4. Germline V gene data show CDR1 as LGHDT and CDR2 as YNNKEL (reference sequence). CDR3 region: CASSPETSGRETQYF. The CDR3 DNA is TGTGCCAGCAGCCCGGAGACTAGCGGGAGAGAGACCCAGTACTTC.

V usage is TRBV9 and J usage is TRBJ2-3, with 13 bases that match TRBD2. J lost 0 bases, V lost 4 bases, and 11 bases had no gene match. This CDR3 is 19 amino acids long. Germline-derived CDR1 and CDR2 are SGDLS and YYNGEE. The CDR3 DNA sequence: TGTGCCAGCAGCTCGCCGCCGGGACTAGCGGGAACTAGCACAGATACGCAGTATTTT. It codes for CASSSPPGLAGTSTDTQYF.

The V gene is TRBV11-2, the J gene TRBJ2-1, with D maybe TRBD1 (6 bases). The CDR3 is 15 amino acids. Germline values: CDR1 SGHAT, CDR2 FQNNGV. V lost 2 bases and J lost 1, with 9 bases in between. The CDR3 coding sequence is TGTGCCAGCAGCTTATCGACAGGTTCCTACAATGAGCAGTTCTTC. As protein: CASSLSTGSYNEQFF.

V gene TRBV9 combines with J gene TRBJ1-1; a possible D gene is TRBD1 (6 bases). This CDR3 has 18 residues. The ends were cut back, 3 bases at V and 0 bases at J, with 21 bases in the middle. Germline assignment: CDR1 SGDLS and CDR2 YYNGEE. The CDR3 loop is CASSDFFGQTIMNTEAFF. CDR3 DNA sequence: TGTGCCAGCAGCGATTTCTTCGGACAGACTATCATGAACACTGAAGCTTTCTTT.

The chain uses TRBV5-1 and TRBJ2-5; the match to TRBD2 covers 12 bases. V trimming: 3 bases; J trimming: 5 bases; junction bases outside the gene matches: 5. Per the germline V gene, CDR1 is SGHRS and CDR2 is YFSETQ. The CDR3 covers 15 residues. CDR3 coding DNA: TGCGCCAGCAGCTATGGACTAGCGGGATCGGAGACCCAGTACTTC. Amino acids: CASSYGLAGSETQYF.

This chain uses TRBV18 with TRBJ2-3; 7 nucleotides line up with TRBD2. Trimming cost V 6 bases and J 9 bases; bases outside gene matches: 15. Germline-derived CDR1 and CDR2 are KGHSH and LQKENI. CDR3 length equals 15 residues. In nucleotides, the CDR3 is TGTGCCAGCTCCCCGGGAGCGGGATCTCCCTGGACGCAGTATTTT. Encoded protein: CASSPGAGSPWTQYF.